The 21 T cell receptor beta chains reported below all come from one sample, sequenced in a study of human T cells and chemical hapten exposure. For the library, individual cDNA molecules each received unique molecular identifiers. TCRdb re-derived calls from the reads in MiXCR, one entry per CDR3 protein. The data show about 120,000 distinct CDR3 sequences, with around 9% seen just once and approximately 1.5% held by the top ten. Unfractionated whole blood was the source from which total RNA was extracted. What was sequenced was whole blood. The receptors come from a human donor in good health. Some clones in this sample may be carry-over from other donors' samples.

This clonotype showed up many times. The chain combines TRBV3-1 with TRBJ2-3; TRBD2 agrees at 11 bases. The J segment lost 0 bases and the V segment lost 2 bases, leaving 7 bases of the junction unmatched. Germline V lookup: CDR1 LGHDT, CDR2 YNNKEL (reference sequence). The CDR3 covers 18 residues. The DNA of the CDR3 is TGTGCCAGCAGCCAACGTTCTAGCGGGAGGTCTAGCACAGATACGCAGTATTTT. It translates to CASSQRSSGRSSTDTQYF.

This clonotype was seen a handful of times. J is TRBJ2-1 and V is TRBV3-1; possible D gene TRBD2, 5 bases. V shed 0 bases and J shed 7 bases, with 19 bases lying between them. Germline CDR1 and CDR2: LGHDT and YNNKEL (reference sequence). The CDR3 covers 17 residues. CDR3: CASSQEASPSSVNEQFF. The CDR3 DNA sequence: TGTGCCAGCAGCCAAGAGGCTAGCCCTTCCTCTGTGAATGAGCAGTTCTTC.

This clonotype has at least ten counts. The chain joins TRBV7-8 to TRBJ1-5; possible D gene TRBD1, 6 bases. Looked up from germline, CDR1 is SGHVS and CDR2 is FQNEAQ. The CDR3 sequence is 17 residues long. Trimming left V 5 bases short and J 0 bases short, with 17 bases between. The CDR3 spells CASSPKQGYYSNQPQHF. For the CDR3, the DNA is TGTGCCAGCAGCCCCAAACAGGGATATTATAGCAATCAGCCCCAGCATTTT.

This clonotype was seen a few times. The rearrangement joins TRBV20-1 to TRBJ2-1, with TRBD2 matching over 11 bases. The V gene's germline CDR1 is DFQATT and CDR2 SNEGSKA (reference sequence). V lost 3 bases and J lost 8; bases outside the gene matches: 9. The CDR3 consists of 15 residues. CDR3 sequence: CSARSSSSGRHEQFF. The CDR3 nucleotides are TGCAGTGCTAGGAGTTCGTCTAGCGGGAGGCATGAGCAGTTCTTC.

The rearrangement uses TRBV7-2 and TRBJ2-3; TRBD2 matches 8 bases. The CDR3 consists of 18 residues. In germline, CDR1 is SGHTA, CDR2 FQGNSA. The V and J ends lost 2 bases and 2 bases, in that order; junction bases with no gene match: 12. The CDR3 DNA follows: TGTGCCAGCAGCTTATCGGTCCGGAGTAGCGGGGTCACAGATACGCAGTATTTT. Encoded protein: CASSLSVRSSGVTDTQYF.

The rearrangement joins TRBV7-6 to TRBJ1-6, with 7 bases aligning to TRBD1. The CDR3 loop spans 15 amino acids. Germline trimming cut 2 bases from V and 9 bases from J; bases unmatched to any gene: 7. From germline, CDR1 is SGHVS and CDR2 FNYEAQ. CDR3 residues: CASSLSEGGASPLHF. The CDR3 DNA reads TGTGCCAGCAGCTTAAGTGAAGGGGGCGCTTCACCCCTCCACTTT.

The chain employs TRBV15 and TRBJ2-7; D remains ambiguous. Germline V lookup: CDR1 LNHNV, CDR2 YYDKDF (reference sequence). The CDR3 extends over 15 amino acids. V was trimmed by 0 bases and J by 0 bases, leaving 9 bases between them. CDR3 amino acids: CATSRDWAASYEQYF. CDR3 nucleotides: TGTGCCACCAGCAGAGATTGGGCAGCCTCCTACGAGCAGTACTTC.

This clonotype was counted only a few times. The chain is built from TRBV4-2 and TRBJ2-5; D call uncertain. CDR1 is LGHNA and CDR2 is YNFKEQ in the germline V gene. The V end was cut by 3 bases, the J end by 2 bases, with 10 bases between. The CDR3 totals 14 residues. Here the CDR3 DNA reads TGTGCCAGCAGCCATAATTGGGAACAAGAGACCCAGTACTTC. Residues: CASSHNWEQETQYF.

This clonotype was picked up many times. The gene calls are TRBV7-9 and TRBJ1-1; possibly TRBD1 for D (5 bases). Germline V gene data show CDR1 as SEHNR and CDR2 as FQNEAQ (reference sequence). The CDR3 loop spans 15 amino acids. Trimming shortened V by 2 bases and J by 1 base, and 11 bases separated the two germline ends. DNA for the CDR3: TGTGCCAGCAGCTTAAGGGACGGATCGAACACTGAAGCTTTCTTT. Its translation: CASSLRDGSNTEAFF.

To note about this clonotype: The junction departs from germline at one end; a sequencing error may be responsible. The rearrangement joins TRBV7-2 to TRBJ2-7; D is perhaps TRBD2 (6 bases). The CDR3 is made up of 13 amino acids. The germline V gene has CDR1 SGHTA and CDR2 FQGNSA. The CDR3 is CVSSPTSYHEQYF. The CDR3 nucleotides read TGTGTCAGCAGCCCGACTAGTTACCACGAGCAGTACTTC.

This chain uses TRBV10-2 with TRBJ2-7, with unresolved D. This CDR3 has 13 residues. Germline V gene sequence: CDR1 WSHSY, CDR2 SAAADI. Trimming removed 6 bases from V and 5 bases from J, with 14 bases in between. CDR3 DNA: TGCGCCAGCAGCGAGGTAGGATCCCACGAGCAGTACTTC. It encodes CASSEVGSHEQYF.

V and J are TRBV4-3 and TRBJ2-1; 14 bases map to TRBD2. CDR3 length: 18 residues. V lost 1 base, J lost 4 bases, and 6 bases stayed unmatched. Germline V gene data show CDR1 as LGHNA and CDR2 as YSLEER. The CDR3 sequence: CASSQAGWTSGGYNEQFF. The CDR3 region has the DNA TGCGCCAGCAGCCAAGCCGGCTGGACTAGCGGGGGGTACAATGAGCAGTTCTTC.

This clonotype came up many times. The gene calls are TRBV20-1 and TRBJ2-5; 11 nucleotides align to TRBD2. CDR1 and CDR2 from the germline V gene are DFQATT and SNEGSKA (reference sequence). With V trimmed by 5 bases and J by 1 base, 6 bases remained unmatched. This CDR3 contains 15 residues. The CDR3 spells CSADDGTSGQETQYF. CDR3 coding DNA: TGCAGTGCTGACGACGGGACTAGCGGCCAAGAGACCCAGTACTTC.

This clonotype was recorded many times. The chain has TRBV4-1 and TRBJ1-4, with D possibly being TRBD1 (5 bases). Germline V gene data show CDR1 as MGHRA and CDR2 as YSYEKL. V dropped 1 base and J dropped 8 bases, with 23 bases sitting between them. The length of the CDR3 is 18 residues. CDR3 nucleotides: TGCGCCAGCAGCCAAGTCTCTGGGGCCACGGAGGCCCTCGAAAAACTGTTTTTT. Amino acid sequence: CASSQVSGATEALEKLFF.

This clonotype occurred many times. V and J are TRBV10-3 and TRBJ2-7, with 10 bases lining up with TRBD2. The V segment lost 2 bases and the J segment 1 base; nucleotides outside the gene matches: 11. The CDR3 consists of 18 residues. Looked up from germline, CDR1 is ENHRY and CDR2 is SYGVKD. Here the CDR3 reads CAISEPELLAGQSYEQYF. Here the CDR3 DNA reads TGTGCCATCAGTGAGCCCGAATTACTAGCGGGACAATCCTACGAGCAGTACTTC.

This clonotype has ten or more counts. The V call is TRBV4-3, the J call TRBJ1-1; no definite D call. The V and J ends lost 0 bases and 6 bases respectively, with 8 bases between them. Germline V gene sequence: CDR1 LGHNA, CDR2 YSLEER. The CDR3 sequence is 13 residues long. The CDR3 protein is CASSQEGRAEAFF. The CDR3 DNA is TGCGCCAGCAGCCAAGAGGGCCGGGCTGAAGCTTTCTTT.

The chain recombines TRBV5-1 with TRBJ1-1; no reliable D call. The CDR3 spans 14 residues. The germline V gene encodes CDR1 SGHRS and CDR2 YFSETQ. Trimming took off 0 bases at V and 5 bases at J, with 11 bases between the two ends. CDR3 loop: CASSLEVGRTEAFF. The CDR3 nucleotides are TGCGCCAGCAGCTTGGAGGTGGGTAGGACTGAAGCTTTCTTT.

The J gene is TRBJ2-2, the V gene TRBV20-1; 7 bases agree with TRBD2. CDR3 length: 15 residues. From germline, CDR1 is DFQATT and CDR2 SNEGSKA (reference sequence). With 1 base clipped from V and 3 bases from J, the junction kept 5 bases outside the gene matches. The CDR3 DNA reads TGCAGTGCTAGAGTGGGGGGGAGGTACACCGGGGAGCTGTTTTTT. Protein product: CSARVGGRYTGELFF.

This clonotype was picked up many times. The V and J genes are TRBV6-5 and TRBJ1-2; D perhaps matches TRBD1 (5 bases). Trimming removed 4 bases from V and 8 bases from J, with 8 bases in between. This CDR3 is 11 amino acids long. CDR1 is MNHEY and CDR2 is SVGAGI in the germline V gene. DNA of the CDR3: TGTGCCAGCAGTTCCGGGGGAGGCTACACCTTC. This gives the protein CASSSGGGYTF.

This clonotype was detected only once. Its ends do not fully match the called genes, so a read error is possible. The chain couples TRBV7-2 to TRBJ2-3; D may be TRBD1 or TRBD2 (5 bases each). The CDR3 is 15 amino acids. Germline-derived CDR1 and CDR2 are SGHTA and FQGNSA. As DNA, the CDR3 is TGTGCCATAGGCCGGGACGTCGGACCCACAGATACGCATTATTTT. Protein product: CAIGRDVGPTDTHYF.

This clonotype occurred a few times. The chain carries TRBV7-2 and TRBJ1-1; tentatively, D is TRBD1 (6 bases). The CDR3 extends over 17 amino acids. Deletions cut 4 bases from V and 3 bases from J, with 21 bases between. Looked up from germline, CDR1 is SGHTA and CDR2 is FQGNSA. The CDR3 DNA reads as TGTGCCAGCAGCTACAAGCCCCGAGGGACATTACACACTGAAGCTTTCTTT. Protein: CASSYKPRGTLHTEAFF.